This is a list of T cell receptor beta chains from one sample in a study of blood T cell repertoires in COVID-19. Sequencing used immunoSEQ multiplex PCR; TCRdb keeps in-frame clones, though not all of them. The data contain 140,000 to 150,000 clones, around 81% of them seen just once; the ten biggest clones take up more than 6.5%. The source material was peripheral blood. All receptors come from a human donor in a cohort sampled during active COVID-19. The CDR3 runs from the conserved cysteine through the conserved F or W. A D gene is named only where the DNA matches it firmly. The size field is filled for only some rows; it gives once, few, many or a size class.

TRBJ2-3,NA,NA,TRBV24-1,15,TGTGCCACCAGTGATTCAAGGTTGGACATTTATACGCAGTATTTT,CATSDSRLDIYTQYF
TRBJ2-4,NA,NA,TRBV2,13,TGTGCCAGCAGTGGAGTTCCCGGGAACATTCAGTACTTC,CASSGVPGNIQYF
TRBJ2-5,few,TRBD1,TRBV5-4,15,TGTGCCAGCAGCGCTTCAACAGGGGAGAGGGAGACCCAGTACTTC,CASSASTGERETQYF
TRBJ2-1,NA,TRBD2,TRBV6-5,12,TGTGCCAGCACGGCGGGAGGTAATGAGCAGTTCTTC,CASTAGGNEQFF
TRBJ1-2,NA,NA,TRBV7-6,14,TGTGCCAGCAGCTCCGGCCCGGGAAACTATGGCTACACCTTC,CASSSGPGNYGYTF
TRBJ2-7,NA,TRBD2,TRBV27,13,TGTGCCAGCCGACGGGGGGGCGCTTACGAGCAGTACTTC,CASRRGGAYEQYF
TRBJ1-1,NA,NA,TRBV6-1,15,TGTGCCAGCAGTGATGCCGGCAGGGGTCGGACTGAAGCTTTCTTT,CASSDAGRGRTEAFF
TRBJ2-1,few,NA,TRBV15,15,TGTGCCACTGCTTTGCGGGAAAGCTCCTACAATGAGCAGTTCTTC,CATALRESSYNEQFF
TRBJ1-4,NA,TRBD1,TRBV7-9,12,TGTGCCAGCAGCTTGATACAGGGGTGGTTGTTTTTT,CASSLIQGWLFF
TRBJ2-7,NA,TRBD2,TRBV11-1,16,TGTGCCAGCAGCCTATACCCGCGGGAGTTCCCTTACGAGCAGTACTTC,CASSLYPREFPYEQYF
TRBJ2-3,NA,NA,TRBV10-3,12,TGTGCCATCAGTTTCAGGGAAGATACGCAGTATTTT,CAISFREDTQYF
TRBJ1-5,few,NA,TRBV20-1,15,TGCAGTGCCAGTCGTGGGCTGCAGGGCAATCAGCCCCAGCATTTT,CSASRGLQGNQPQHF
TRBJ1-2,NA,NA,TRBV19,14,TGTGCCAGTAGTTCACAGGGATCTCCCTATGGCTACACCTTC,CASSSQGSPYGYTF
TRBJ2-7,NA,TRBD1,TRBV5-1,15,TGCGCCAGCAGCTTGCGGGGACAGGGTCCCCACGAGCAGTACTTC,CASSLRGQGPHEQYF
TRBJ1-5,NA,NA,TRBV10-3,13,TGTGCCATCACCGGGAATAGCAATCAGCCCCAGCATTTT,CAITGNSNQPQHF
TRBJ2-3,NA,NA,TRBV7-9,16,TGTGCCAGCAGCTTGTCTTTGGCGGGGTCCACAGATACGCAGTATTTT,CASSLSLAGSTDTQYF
TRBJ1-1,NA,NA,TRBV12-3/TRBV12-4,13,TGTGCCAGCAGTTTAAACTCGAACACTGAAGCTTTCTTT,CASSLNSNTEAFF
TRBJ1-5,NA,NA,TRBV28,14,TGTGCCAGCGGGATAACCGAGGGCTATCAGCCCCAGCATTTT,CASGITEGYQPQHF
TRBJ2-5,NA,TRBD2,TRBV4-2,19,TGTGCCAGCAGCCAAGATGTGGGGACTAGCGGGAGAGGATGGGAGACCCAGTACTTC,CASSQDVGTSGRGWETQYF
TRBJ2-1,NA,TRBD2,TRBV29-1,16,TGCAGCGTTGACAGACGGACTAGCGGCTACTACAATGAGCAGTTCTTC,CSVDRRTSGYYNEQFF
TRBJ1-5,few,NA,TRBV27,14,TGTGCCAGCAGAGCCGGGAATAGCAATCAGCCCCAGCATTTT,CASRAGNSNQPQHF
TRBJ2-5,NA,NA,TRBV29-1,13,TGCAGCGTTGACGAGGACAGCCAAGAGACCCAGTACTTC,CSVDEDSQETQYF
TRBJ2-3,once,TRBD2,TRBV18,15,TGTGCCAGCTCCACAGCGGGGAATCTAGCTCATACGCAGTATTTT,CASSTAGNLAHTQYF
TRBJ2-5,once,TRBD1,TRBV5-4,15,TGTGCCAGCAGCCCGGGACAGGGGTTGTGGGAGACCCAGTACTTC,CASSPGQGLWETQYF
TRBJ2-7,NA,TRBD2,TRBV4-1,17,TGCGCCAGCAGCCAACCCACTAGCGGGAGGGACAGATACGAGCAGTACTTC,CASSQPTSGRDRYEQYF
TRBJ2-7,NA,TRBD1,TRBV4-1,17,TGCGCCAGCAGCCAAACTCCGGGACAGGGAAACTCCTACGAGCAGTACTTC,CASSQTPGQGNSYEQYF
TRBJ2-1,once,NA,TRBV28,12,TGTGCCAGCAGTTCTTGGTCTGAGGTGCAGTTCTTC,CASSSWSEVQFF
TRBJ2-1,NA,NA,TRBV7-6,15,TGTGCCAGCAGCCCCGCGGGGGCAATGAACAATGAGCAGTTCTTC,CASSPAGAMNNEQFF
TRBJ2-7,NA,TRBD2,TRBV27,16,TGTGCCAGCAGTTCGGGCGGACTAGCGGTCTCCTACGAGCAGTACTTC,CASSSGGLAVSYEQYF
TRBJ1-6,NA,NA,TRBV9,13,TGTGCCAGCAGCCCGGCGGGGGGCCAACCCCTCCACTTT,CASSPAGGQPLHF
TRBJ2-3,NA,NA,TRBV29-1,14,TGCAGCGTTGAGTGGGGGAACGGCGGGGATTTTGAGTATTTT,CSVEWGNGGDFEYF
TRBJ2-1,NA,NA,TRBV3-1/TRBV3-2,12,TGTGCCAGCAGCCAAGAGAGGAATGAGCAGTTCTTC,CASSQERNEQFF
TRBJ2-6,NA,NA,TRBV24-1,15,TGTGCCACCAGCCCCGGTGCCTCTGGGGCCAACGTCCTGACTTTC,CATSPGASGANVLTF
TRBJ2-1,NA,NA,TRBV2,15,TGTGCCAGCAGTGGTCCGGGACTGGCATACAATGAGCAGTTCTTC,CASSGPGLAYNEQFF
TRBJ2-7,few,TRBD1,TRBV6-2/TRBV6-3,16,TGTGCCAGCAGTTACTCGGAGGACAGGCACACCTACGAGCAGTACTTC,CASSYSEDRHTYEQYF
TRBJ2-7,once,NA,TRBV28,14,TGTGCCAGCAGTTTATTTGCAGGGACCTACGAGCAGTACTTC,CASSLFAGTYEQYF
TRBJ1-1,NA,NA,TRBV6-5,14,TGTGCCAGCCAGACCCCAGGGATGAACACTGAAGCTTTCTTT,CASQTPGMNTEAFF
TRBJ1-2,NA,NA,TRBV6-5,15,TGTGCCAGCAGTTACGAACCGGGGAGCTTCGGTGGCTACACCTTC,CASSYEPGSFGGYTF
TRBJ2-7,NA,NA,TRBV24-1,15,TGTGCCACCAGCGACCACAGGGCGGAAGTGGACGAGCAGTACTTC,CATSDHRAEVDEQYF